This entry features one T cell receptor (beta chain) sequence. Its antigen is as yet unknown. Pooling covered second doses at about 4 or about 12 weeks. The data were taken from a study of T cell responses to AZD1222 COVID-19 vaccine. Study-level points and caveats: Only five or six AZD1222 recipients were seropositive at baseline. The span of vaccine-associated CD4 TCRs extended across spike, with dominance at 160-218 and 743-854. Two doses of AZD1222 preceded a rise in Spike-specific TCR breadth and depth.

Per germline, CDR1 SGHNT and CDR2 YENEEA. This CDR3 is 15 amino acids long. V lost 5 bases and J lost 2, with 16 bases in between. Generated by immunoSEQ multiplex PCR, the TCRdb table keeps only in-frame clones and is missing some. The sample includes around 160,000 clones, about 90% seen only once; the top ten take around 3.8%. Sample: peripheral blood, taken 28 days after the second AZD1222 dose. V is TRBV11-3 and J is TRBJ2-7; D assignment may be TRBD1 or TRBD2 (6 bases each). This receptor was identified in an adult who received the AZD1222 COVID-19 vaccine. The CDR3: CASSPGASLTYEQYF. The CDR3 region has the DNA TGTGCCAGCAGCCCGGGGGCTAGTCTTACCTACGAGCAGTACTTC.